Reported below is one T cell receptor beta chain. This likely traces to a read error, being one base from a far larger clone. CDR3 regions were amplified by Arm-PCR using iRepertoire HTBI primers to build TCR beta libraries. One entry per CDR3 protein, called by TCRdb with MiXCR from the multiplex PCR reads. The sample records more than 300,000 distinct CDR3 sequences, 12% being singletons. Regarding time point: newly diagnosed GD, antithyroid drugs for less than 3 months. RNA from PBMCs was the source of the TCR library. The sample is drawn from a study of regulatory T cells in long-lasting Graves disease. The CDR3 contains 17 residues. J lost 4 bases, V lost 2 bases, and 8 bases had no gene match. These data were likewise used in another study, on T cells in Graves' hyperthyroidism and ophthalmopathy. This second study says: Thyroid ultrasound and orbital computed tomography, with clinical symptoms and serum thyroxine and TRAb, informed diagnoses. HTBI primers were employed in a first-round RT-PCR of the TCR CDR3. The blood repertoire included most of the expanded thyroid clonotypes above 0.001. Ophthalmopathy prediction by the model preceded onset by a median about 6 months.

The receptor was derived from a woman aged 18-29 years with Graves disease. The V gene is TRBV12-3 or TRBV12-4, the J gene TRBJ2-1, with 10 bases that match TRBD2. The sample consisted of peripheral blood mononuclear cells (PBMCs), taken at new diagnosis, from a patient treated with antithyroid drugs. CDR3 in DNA: TGTGCCAGCAGTTTATTGATTAGCGGGGGGCAATACAATGAGCAGTTCTTC. Translation gives CASSLLISGGQYNEQFF.